This T cell receptor beta chain was recorded in a study of T cell responses to AZD1222 COVID-19 vaccine. Assay used: immunoSEQ multiplex PCR; TCRdb lists only in-frame clones, some missing. Of 120,000 or so clones listed, nearly 90% are singletons. Germline V lookup: CDR1 SGHKS, CDR2 YYEKEE (reference sequence). This CDR3 contains 13 residues. V lost 0 bases to trimming and J lost 6 bases, with 9 bases between them. The clonotype originates from an adult in good health. The sequenced sample was peripheral blood, obtained on day 0 of AZD1222 vaccination. V is TRBV5-5 and J is TRBJ1-1; possible D gene TRBD1, 6 bases. The CDR3: CASSLAGVPEAFF. In nucleotides, the CDR3 is TGTGCCAGCAGCTTGGCAGGGGTCCCTGAAGCTTTCTTT.